The clone carrying this TCR beta chain was seen only a few times. Antigen: not known. The data belong to a study of T cell repertoires in cytomegalovirus infection. Study background: Public TCR beta signatures marked donors with CMV infection and the matching HLA.

General observations from the study: Frequencies of public TCR beta families were cumulated, and this identified carriers of CMV plus the relevant HLA. CMV-specific TCR beta clonotypes restricted by HLA-C were the ones dominating the ex vivo response.

Via MiXCR, TCRdb re-called the reads, giving one row per CDR3 protein. The data show roughly 760,000 distinct CDR3 sequences, less than 40% seen once. The CDR3 contains 15 residues. V was clipped by 6 bases and J by 2 bases; unmatched bases: 7. Specimen: PBMCs. This chain joins TRBV12-3 or TRBV12-4 and TRBJ1-5, with 7 bases fitting TRBD1. This TCR was sampled from a human donor in good health (CMV status not recorded). Some clones in this sample may be carry-over from other donors' samples. This chain's CDR3 is CASSHTGVGNQPQHF. Here the CDR3 DNA reads TGTGCCAGCAGCCACACAGGGGTGGGCAATCAGCCCCAGCATTTT.